The 9 T cell receptor beta chains listed next were all sequenced from one sample in a study of shared clonotypes between healthy human individuals. Assay used: immunoSEQ multiplex PCR; TCRdb lists only in-frame clones, some missing. The sample yields more than 1,200,000 clones, roughly 98.5% seen once. The material sequenced was naive CD4+ T cells sorted from blood. Indicated subset: CD45RA+ positively selected. The receptors derive from a man between 25 and 39 years old in good health.

This clone was seen a single time. The gene calls are TRBV2 and TRBJ2-7, with 12 bases lining up with TRBD2. CDR1 and CDR2 from the germline V gene are SNHLY and FYNNEI. V lost 5 bases and J lost 6; bases outside the gene matches: 11. CDR3 length: 16 residues. CDR3 nucleotides: TGTGCCAGCAGTTTCGCTAGCGGGAGGGCCACCCCCGAGCAGTACTTC. Protein product: CASSFASGRATPEQYF.

The chain is built from TRBV29-1 and TRBJ1-2; 7 nucleotides match TRBD1. The V and J ends lost 7 bases and 6 bases, in that order; junction bases with no gene match: 8. Per germline, CDR1 SQVTM and CDR2 ANQGSEA. The CDR3 runs 12 residues. CDR3: CSARPGQDGYTF. CDR3 DNA sequence: TGCAGCGCGCGGCCCGGACAGGATGGCTACACCTTC.

V usage is TRBV29-1 and J usage is TRBJ1-2, with D maybe TRBD1 (5 bases). From germline, CDR1 is SQVTM and CDR2 ANQGSEA. The CDR3 loop spans 10 amino acids. CDR3 residues: CIAGTYGYTF. The CDR3 bases are TGCATCGCGGGGACCTATGGCTACACCTTC.

CDR3 nucleotides: TGCGCCAGCAGCTTGGGACCCGACAGGGGGGAGCTGTTTTTT. Translation gives CASSLGPDRGELFF. The V and J genes are TRBV5-1 and TRBJ2-2; possibly TRBD1 for D (6 bases). The CDR3 consists of 14 residues. V lost 0 bases and J lost 8, with 11 bases in between. Looked up from germline, CDR1 is SGHRS and CDR2 is YFSETQ.

The chain joins TRBV29-1 to TRBJ1-1; the D gene is possibly TRBD1 (6 bases). The CDR3 is 12 residues long. CDR1 and CDR2 (germline): SQVTM, ANQGSEA. Trimming cost V 7 bases and J 5 bases, with 14 bases left between them. The CDR3 protein is CSDSTGRTEAFF. In DNA form, the CDR3 reads TGCAGCGACTCGACAGGCCGAACTGAAGCTTTCTTT.

This chain joins TRBV28 and TRBJ2-7; D may be TRBD2 (5 bases). V dropped 2 bases and J dropped 3 bases, with 11 bases sitting between them. This CDR3 has 14 residues. Germline V gene lookup returns CDR1 MDHEN and CDR2 SYDVKM. CDR3 protein: CASSLLEAFYEQYF. CDR3 nucleotides: TGTGCCAGCAGTTTACTGGAGGCCTTCTACGAGCAGTACTTC.

The chain carries TRBV18 and TRBJ2-7; 7 bases fit TRBD1. This CDR3 has 16 amino acids. CDR1 and CDR2 from the germline V gene are KGHSH and LQKENI. With V trimmed by 6 bases and J by 9 bases, 20 bases remained unmatched. The CDR3 DNA follows: TGTGCCAGCTCCCAATCCAGGGGGTCCTCGGGTGAGGTGCAGTACTTC. It yields the protein CASSQSRGSSGEVQYF. The whole variable domain, filled in from reference TRBV18 and TRBJ2-7, reads NAGVMQNPRHLVRRRGQEARLRCSPMKGHSHVYWYRQLPEEGLKFMVYLQKENIIDESGMPKERFSAEFPKEGPSILRIQQVVRGDSAAYFCASSQSRGSSGEVQYFGPGTRLTVT.

Comments on this clone: The identical CDR3 is also encoded by other nucleotide sequences in the sample. The V and J genes are TRBV14 and TRBJ2-5; no clear D. The V gene lost 1 base and the J gene lost 5 bases, with 5 bases spanning the gap. In germline, CDR1 is SGHDN, CDR2 FVKESK. The CDR3 extends over 12 amino acids. CDR3 bases: TGTGCCAGCAGCCAAGTCTCGGAGACCCAGTACTTC. Translating it yields CASSQVSETQYF.

This rearrangement joins TRBV7-9 to TRBJ2-5; TRBD1 or TRBD2 may be the D gene (5 bases each). V lost 3 bases, J lost 5 bases, and 10 bases lay in between. The CDR3 loop spans 13 amino acids. CDR1 SEHNR and CDR2 FQNEAQ come from the germline V gene (reference sequence). The CDR3 loop reads CASSFGAAETQYF. The CDR3, as DNA: TGTGCCAGCAGCTTCGGGGCGGCGGAGACCCAGTACTTC.